This TCR beta chain stems from a study of CD8+CD57+ T cells in acquired aplastic anemia. In the study overall: When averaged, DNA from sorted CD4+ and CD8+ cells came to approximately 3.2 ug. Study-wide results and limits: The CD8+ Simpson's diversity of patients and controls was not significantly different.

Genomic DNA was employed as the template in profiling TCR beta VDJ and CDR3. TCRdb passed the reads through MiXCR, listing each CDR3 protein once. The sample lists approximately 270,000 distinct CDR3 sequences; around 60% were seen once. With 2 bases removed from V and 7 bases from J, the gap between germline ends came to 9 bases. CDR1 and CDR2 (germline): DFQATT, SNEGSKA (reference sequence). The CDR3 consists of 11 residues. A remark on this clonotype: The antigen is unknown.

The receptor was isolated from a human donor with severe aplastic anemia or a healthy control (not recorded which). The chain links TRBV20-1 to TRBJ2-7; D possibly corresponds to TRBD2 (5 bases). The sample taken for sequencing was sorted CD4+, CD8+, or CD8+CD57+ T cells (not recorded which) from PBMCs. The DNA of the CDR3 is TGCAGTGCTAGAAAACGAGGGGAGCAGTACTTC. Residues: CSARKRGEQYF.